This TCR beta chain was identified during a study of shared clonotypes between healthy human individuals. General study results and limits: The expectation was that sequencing depth would affect clonotype sharing among donors. Compared with memory subsets, naive subsets generally had larger estimated richness.

The table came from immunoSEQ multiplex PCR; TCRdb's copy has only in-frame clones and leaves some out. The profile covers some 2 million clones, with roughly 95% appearing a single time and under 0.15% taken by the ten largest. With regard to this clone: Its antigen is currently unknown.

Germline V CDR1 and CDR2: LNHDA, SQIVND (reference sequence). Trimming took off 4 bases at V and 0 bases at J, with 16 bases between the two ends. CDR3 length equals 16 residues. The TCR comes from a man between 18 and 35 years old in good health. The V gene is TRBV19, the J gene TRBJ2-7, with D maybe TRBD1 (6 bases). The source material was naive CD4+ T cells sorted from blood. The sample's subset: CD45RA+ positively selected. Here the CDR3 reads CASSRTVGTPSYEQYF. CDR3 coding DNA: TGTGCCAGTAGTAGAACCGTTGGGACACCCTCCTACGAGCAGTACTTC.